The 16 T cell receptor beta chains listed next were all sequenced from one sample in a study of shared clonotypes between healthy human individuals. Only in-frame clones appear in the TCRdb table, and some are missing; sequencing was by immunoSEQ multiplex PCR. The data show millions of clones, about 92% seen once. Naive CD8 isolation took CD45RO-negative cells positively selected for CCR7 and excluded terminally differentiated effector memory CD45RA+ cells. Sequencing was carried out using naive CD8+ T cells from PBMCs. These receptors all stem from a man younger than 30 in good health. Some clones in this sample may be carry-over from other donors' samples.

The V and J genes are TRBV13 and TRBJ2-5; 7 nucleotides agree with TRBD1. V lost 1 base to trimming and J lost 2 bases; unmatched junction nucleotides: 10. Germline loops: CDR1 PRHDT, CDR2 FYEKMQ (reference sequence). The length of the CDR3 is 17 residues. The CDR3 DNA reads as TGTGCCAGCAGCTTAGCCATCCTGGTGGGACAGCAAGAGACCCAGTACTTC. It codes for CASSLAILVGQQETQYF.

The gene calls are TRBV7-9 and TRBJ1-1, with TRBD1 as a possible D gene (6 bases). Germline values: CDR1 SEHNR, CDR2 FQNEAQ (reference sequence). The CDR3 covers 15 residues. V was clipped by 8 bases and J by 4 bases, with 20 bases between them. In DNA, the CDR3 is TGTGCCAGCTCTGCCGGGGGCGGGTGGGGCACTGAAGCTTTCTTT. Residues: CASSAGGGWGTEAFF.

CDR3 loop: CASSLFWAAGRENEQYF. In DNA form, the CDR3 reads TGTGCCAGCAGTTTATTCTGGGCGGCAGGGAGGGAGAACGAGCAGTACTTC. The rearrangement uses TRBV28 and TRBJ2-7; 7 bases align to TRBD2. The J segment lost 5 bases and the V segment lost 1 base, leaving 14 bases of the junction unmatched. The germline CDR1 and CDR2 sequences are MDHEN and SYDVKM. CDR3 length: 17 residues.

The chain uses TRBV28 and TRBJ2-1; D uncertain. The CDR3 has 15 residues. Germline loops: CDR1 MDHEN, CDR2 SYDVKM. V was pared by 6 bases and J by 6 bases, with 18 bases between. The CDR3 DNA reads as TGTGCCAGCAGCCCCCTCGCAGAAGCAACCAATGAGCAGTTCTTC. It specifies CASSPLAEATNEQFF.

The V gene is TRBV4-1, the J gene TRBJ2-2, with a weak D call TRBD2 (6 bases). Germline CDR1 is MGHRA and CDR2 is YSYEKL. V was pared by 4 bases and J by 4 bases, with 16 bases between. The CDR3 spans 16 residues. This chain's CDR3 is CASSPTSRDFTGELFF. The CDR3, as DNA: TGCGCCAGCAGCCCTACGTCCCGGGACTTCACCGGGGAGCTGTTTTTT.

The V gene is TRBV6-1, the J gene TRBJ2-7; 9 bases agree with TRBD2. Germline-derived CDR1 and CDR2 are MNHNS and SASEGT. CDR3 length equals 12 residues. The CDR3 DNA sequence: TGTGCAATCGGGGCGGGAGGGCAGGTGCAGTACTTC. It encodes CAIGAGGQVQYF.

The chain has TRBV27 and TRBJ2-4; TRBD2 aligns across 11 bases. The length of the CDR3 is 18 residues. Germline CDR1 reads MNHEY; CDR2 reads SMNVEV (reference sequence). The V gene end was trimmed by 0 bases and the J gene end by 3 bases; junction bases not matched to a gene: 7. Here the CDR3 DNA reads TGTGCCAGCAGTTTATCACTAGCGGGAGCGGGTTTCAAAAACATTCAGTACTTC. Translating gives CASSLSLAGAGFKNIQYF.

The rearrangement joins TRBV5-1 to TRBJ2-1, with D maybe TRBD2 (6 bases). Per the germline V gene, CDR1 is SGHRS and CDR2 is YFSETQ. The CDR3 is 16 residues long. V gave up 2 bases and J gave up 2 bases, with 14 bases separating them. The CDR3 region is CASSFTGRLTYNEQFF. CDR3 nucleotides: TGCGCCAGCAGCTTTACCGGGAGACTCACCTACAATGAGCAGTTCTTC.

The rearrangement links TRBV6-1 to TRBJ2-7; TRBD1 is a possible D gene (5 bases). The CDR3 contains 13 residues. CDR1 is MNHNS, CDR2 SASEGT, per germline. V was trimmed by 2 bases and J by 3 bases, leaving 8 bases between them. The chain's CDR3 is CASSESRDYEQYF. The DNA of the CDR3 is TGTGCCAGCAGTGAATCCAGGGACTACGAGCAGTACTTC.

This rearrangement joins TRBV27 to TRBJ2-3, with D possibly being TRBD1 (6 bases). The germline CDR1 and CDR2 sequences are MNHEY and SMNVEV (reference sequence). Trimming stripped 2 bases from V and 2 bases from J, with 11 bases between. This CDR3 spans 15 amino acids. The CDR3 nucleotides read TGTGCCAGCAGTTTAGAGGGGGACACCACAGATACGCAGTATTTT. As protein: CASSLEGDTTDTQYF.

The rearrangement joins TRBV6-1 to TRBJ2-7, with 9 bases aligning to TRBD2. The V segment lost 9 bases and the J segment 1 base; nucleotides outside the gene matches: 10. This CDR3 has 15 residues. In germline, CDR1 is MNHNS, CDR2 SASEGT. CDR3 in DNA: TGTGCCAGTAACTTAGCGGGAGAGGCTTCCTACGAGCAGTACTTC. Translated, it gives CASNLAGEASYEQYF.

The J gene is TRBJ2-1, the V gene TRBV14; 9 bases are a match to TRBD2. From germline, CDR1 is SGHDN and CDR2 FVKESK. Trimming removed 6 bases from V and 9 bases from J; junction bases left unmatched: 6. CDR3 length: 13 residues. For the CDR3, the DNA is TGTGCCAGCAGACGGAATAGCGGGAGTGAGCAGTTCTTC. Encoded protein: CASRRNSGSEQFF.

The rearrangement links TRBV28 to TRBJ2-7; a weak D match, TRBD1 (5 bases). V lost 3 bases and J lost 5, with 17 bases in between. The germline V gene has CDR1 MDHEN and CDR2 SYDVKM. The CDR3 covers 15 residues. This CDR3 is CASSLSLYGAHEQYF. The CDR3 DNA reads TGTGCCAGCAGTTTGAGCCTATATGGGGCCCACGAGCAGTACTTC.

The chain employs TRBV7-9 and TRBJ2-5; weak D call: TRBD2 (5 bases). Germline CDR1 SEHNR, CDR2 FQNEAQ (reference sequence). V lost 1 base and J 5 bases, leaving 14 bases between the germline ends. CDR3 size: 15 residues. In DNA, the CDR3 is TGTGCCAGCAGCTTAGAGTCCGGGGAATCGGAGACCCAGTACTTC. It yields the protein CASSLESGESETQYF.

The gene calls are TRBV11-1 and TRBJ2-1; TRBD2 aligns across 8 bases. The junction had 8 bases not matched to a gene; V was cut back by 2 bases and J by 5 bases. The CDR3 sequence is 16 residues long. CDR1 and CDR2 from the germline V gene are SGHAT and FQDESV (reference sequence). The CDR3 loop reads CASSLIREGFHNEQFF. CDR3 nucleotide sequence: TGTGCCAGCAGCTTAATACGGGAGGGTTTCCACAATGAGCAGTTCTTC. Filled out from reference TRBV11-1 and TRBJ2-1, the complete variable domain reads EAEVAQSPRYKITEKSQAVAFWCDPISGHATLYWYRQILGQGPELLVQFQDESVVDDSQLPKDRFSAERLKGVDSTLKIQPAELGDSAMYLCASSLIREGFHNEQFFGPGTRLTVL.

This sequence joins TRBV10-3 and TRBJ1-4, with 7 bases matching TRBD1. CDR3 length equals 12 residues. J lost 12 bases, V lost 6 bases, and 7 bases had no gene match. Germline V gene sequence: CDR1 ENHRY, CDR2 SYGVKD. CDR3 residues: CAISETGSELFF. The DNA for the CDR3 is TGTGCCATCAGCGAGACAGGGTCGGAACTGTTTTTT.